This TCR beta chain was obtained from a study of blood T cell repertoires in COVID-19. For the study at large: T cells, B-cell-depleted T cells, or PBMCs provided the cDNA or gDNA that served as material.

There are 14 residues in the CDR3. V was cut by 4 bases and J by 3 bases, with 7 bases left in between. Germline V gene data show CDR1 as LGHDT and CDR2 as YNNKEL (reference sequence). Produced via immunoSEQ multiplex PCR; TCRdb's table is partial and in-frame only. This sample has hundreds of thousands of clones, with approximately 86% found just once. The material sequenced was peripheral blood. This TCR was sampled from an older woman who had recovered from COVID-19. The V call is TRBV3-1 (or the pseudogene TRBV3-2), the J call TRBJ2-6; D is unclear. CDR3 nucleotides: TGTGCCAGCAGCCCCCCGGGTGGGGCCAACGTCCTGACTTTC. Translating it yields CASSPPGGANVLTF.